These 4 T cell receptor beta chains originate from one sample sequenced in a study of regulatory T cells in long-lasting Graves disease. The authors built TCR beta libraries using iRepertoire HTBI primers and Arm-PCR of CDR3 regions. One entry per CDR3 protein results from TCRdb running MiXCR on the multiplex PCR reads. Of about half a million distinct CDR3 sequences detected, approximately 12% appear once; the ten largest clones hold more than 8%. Time point here: newly diagnosed GD, antithyroid drugs for less than 3 months. RNA extracted from PBMCs served as the sequencing template. This sample was shared with a second study, whose subject was T cells in Graves' hyperthyroidism and ophthalmopathy.

The sample was peripheral blood mononuclear cells (PBMCs), taken at new diagnosis, from a patient treated with antithyroid drugs. The origin of the receptors is a young woman with Graves disease.

This clonotype was seen ten or more times. The chain uses TRBV2 and TRBJ2-3; D unclear. Germline loops: CDR1 SNHLY, CDR2 FYNNEI. V was shortened by 6 bases and J by 3 bases, with 16 bases between the two germline ends. The CDR3 length is 15 residues. The CDR3: CASSPGLKRTDTQYF. CDR3 nucleotide sequence: TGTGCCAGCAGCCCCGGGCTGAAGAGGACAGATACGCAGTATTTT.

At least ten counts were recorded for this clonotype. DNA for the CDR3: TGTGCCAGCAGTTTAGCACGGTATGAAGCTTTCTTT. Amino acids: CASSLARYEAFF. The V and J genes are TRBV28 and TRBJ1-1, with D uncertain. In germline, CDR1 is MDHEN, CDR2 SYDVKM. The V and J ends lost 2 bases and 7 bases respectively, with 8 bases between them. CDR3 length: 12 amino acids.

Turning to this clonotype: This sequence may be a read error, since a much larger clone differs from it by one base. The chain recombines TRBV7-8 with TRBJ1-1; 7 nucleotides align to TRBD1. Germline V gene sequence: CDR1 SGHVS, CDR2 FQNEAQ. CDR3 size: 17 residues. The CDR3 region has the DNA TGTGCCAGCAGCGAAGAGGGGGCGGGACAAACAAACACTGAAGATTTCTTT. Amino acid sequence: CASSEEGAGQTNTEDFF.

This clonotype was recorded many times. This sequence joins TRBV28 and TRBJ2-2, with D hard to call. Germline CDR1 is MDHEN and CDR2 is SYDVKM. V was shortened by 4 bases and J by 3 bases, with 3 bases between the two germline ends. The CDR3 contains 12 residues. The CDR3 protein is CASSSHTGELFF. Here the CDR3 DNA reads TGTGCCAGCAGTTCCCACACCGGGGAGCTGTTTTTT. Full variable domain (missing parts from reference TRBV28 and TRBJ2-2): DVKVTQSSRYLVKRTGEKVFLECVQDMDHENMFWYRQDPGLGLRLIYFSYDVKMKEKGDIPEGYSVSREKKERFSLILESASTNQTSMYLCASSSHTGELFFGEGSRLTVL.